The T cell receptor (beta chain) described here comes from a study of beta chain features in type 1 diabetes. The wider study: Age, gender and cell yields were similar between patients and healthy donors. Study-wide results and limits: TCRB CDR3s from Type 1 diabetes patients were moderately but significantly shorter in all four CD4+ subsets. Using cDNA template may skew counts toward highly expressing activated cells.

The germline gives CDR1 MGHDK, CDR2 SYGVNS. The V end lost 8 bases, the J end lost 2 bases, and 18 bases lay between the germline ends. This CDR3 contains 16 residues. This clone was recorded a few times. What it binds is not known. There was one heparinised blood draw per donor, averaging approximately 120 mL. Isolated RNA was reverse transcribed in full, so expressed TCRB transcripts were sequenced. Approximately 3.7 million reads per sample on average were obtained from naive, central memory and regulatory T cell samples. TCRdb keeps only in-frame clones here, not all; method: immunoSEQ multiplex PCR. The sample carries some 360,000 clones, 8.5% to 10% recorded once.

The source material was central memory CD4+ T cells from blood. The clonotype originates from a man aged 25-45 years with type 1 diabetes. The V gene is TRBV25-1, the J gene TRBJ2-2; D possibly matches TRBD1 or TRBD2 (5 bases each). The CDR3 protein is CASPSPRDLNTGELFF. The CDR3 DNA sequence: TGTGCCAGCCCCTCACCCCGGGACCTAAACACCGGGGAGCTGTTTTTT.